The source of this TCR beta chain is a study of T cells expressing NK-cell markers. This CDR3 has 15 amino acids. The germline CDR1 and CDR2 sequences are SQVTM and ANQGSEA. For each CDR3 protein, TCRdb gives one entry from its re-call of the 5' RACE reads, without DNA. The table gives around 260,000 distinct CDR3 sequences; the top ten clones make up roughly 4.2% of it. The sequence derives from a woman aged 18 to 69 in good health. The sample consisted of blood T cells: a sorted CD56 or NKG2C T cell subset, CD4+ or CD8+ T cells, or bulk PBMC T cells (not recorded which). V gene TRBV29-1 combines with J gene TRBJ2-5; TCRdb returns TRBD2, unconfirmable since there is no DNA. This CDR3 is CSVERDTSGEETQYF. The complete variable domain, with remaining parts taken from reference TRBV29-1 and TRBJ2-5, reads SAVISQKPSRDICQRGTSLTIQCQVDSQVTMMFWYRQQPGQSLTLIATANQGSEATYESGFVIDKFPISRPNLTFSTLTVSNMSPEDSSIYLCSVERDTSGEETQYFGPGTRLLVL.